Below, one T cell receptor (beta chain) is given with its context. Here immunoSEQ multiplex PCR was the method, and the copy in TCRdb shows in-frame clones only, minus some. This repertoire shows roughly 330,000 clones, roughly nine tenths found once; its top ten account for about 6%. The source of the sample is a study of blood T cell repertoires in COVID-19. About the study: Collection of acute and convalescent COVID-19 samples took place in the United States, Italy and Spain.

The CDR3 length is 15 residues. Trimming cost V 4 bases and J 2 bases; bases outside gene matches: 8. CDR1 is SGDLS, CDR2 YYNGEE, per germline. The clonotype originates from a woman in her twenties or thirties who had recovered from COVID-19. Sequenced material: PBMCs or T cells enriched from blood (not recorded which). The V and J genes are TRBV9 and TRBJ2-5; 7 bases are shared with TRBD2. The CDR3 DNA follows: TGTGCCAGCAGCCACGGGACTACCCTACAAGAGACCCAGTACTTC. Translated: CASSHGTTLQETQYF.